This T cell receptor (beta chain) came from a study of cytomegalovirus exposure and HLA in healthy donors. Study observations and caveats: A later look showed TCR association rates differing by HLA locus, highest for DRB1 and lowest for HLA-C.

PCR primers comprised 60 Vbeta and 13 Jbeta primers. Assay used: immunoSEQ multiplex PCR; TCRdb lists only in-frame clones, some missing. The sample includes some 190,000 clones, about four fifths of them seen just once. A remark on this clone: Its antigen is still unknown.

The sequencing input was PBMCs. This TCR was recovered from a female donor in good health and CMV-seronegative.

DNA of the CDR3: TGTGCCAGCAGCCCCACGGTAGCGGTCTCCTACGAGCAGTACTTC. Translated, it gives CASSPTVAVSYEQYF. This sequence joins TRBV7-2 and TRBJ2-7; possible D gene TRBD2, 6 bases. Germline V gives CDR1 SGHTA, CDR2 FQGNSA. This CDR3 has 15 amino acids. V lost 5 bases to trimming and J lost 0 bases, with 14 bases between them.